This T cell receptor beta chain was profiled in a study of T-cell memory formation after mild COVID-19. Constant-segment-primed 5'RACE gave TCR alpha and TCR beta cDNA libraries with sample barcodes and UMIs. TCRdb reprocessed the 5' RACE reads with MiXCR, giving one entry per CDR3 protein. The top ten clones hold 9.5% to 15% of a sample with roughly 560,000 distinct CDR3 sequences, around 21% of them seen once. There are 14 residues in the CDR3. Trimming pared 4 bases from V and 3 bases from J, leaving 14 bases between. Germline CDR1 is SGHKS and CDR2 is YYEKEE (reference sequence). Material for sequencing was PBMCs or a T cell subset sorted from them (not recorded which). The genes are TRBV5-5 and TRBJ2-7; D is unclear. The receptor was isolated from an adult woman who had mild COVID-19 (a few samples of this study predate the infection). Cell type and time point are not known. CDR3 loop: CASSLRLDSYEQYF. DNA of the CDR3: TGTGCCAGCAGCCTACGTCTTGATAGCTACGAGCAGTACTTC.